The sequence of this T cell receptor (beta chain) was determined in a study of cytomegalovirus exposure and HLA in healthy donors (dated by TCRdb to about 2017). Some background on the complete study: In an earlier analysis of 550 to 750 of the donors, 276 Gb of sequence data and 90 million to 130 million unique TCR beta sequences from about 179 million T cells were reported. Roughly 300 gigabases of sequencing data and around 80 million unique TCR sequences made up an early release that covered approximately 700 HLA-typed donors. Among the roughly 390 genotyped donors, approximately 77% belonged to the genetic ancestry cluster associated with self-reported Caucasian donors. The aim of the study was to test whether cataloging public T cell receptors could identify signatures of past pathogen exposure. Using immunosequencing, the study profiled T cell repertoires from around 670 subjects and related those repertoires to cytomegalovirus serostatus. A separate validation cohort of approximately 120 different subjects was used in addition to the approximately 640-subject first cohort. To predict cytomegalovirus infection status, the study combined high-throughput TCR immunosequencing, statistical association of individual TCRs with disease status, and machine learning. In a later analysis, previously published TCR beta repertoires from 600 to 850 donors were re-analyzed and high-resolution HLA genotyping was added so that TCR occurrence patterns could be studied. Rather than using new phenotypic data, the later analysis identified candidate immune exposures from TCR beta sequences and from how often those sequences occurred across donors. To decide whether each TCR beta V gene segment behaved as functional or pseudogenic, an earlier analysis of approximately 600 of the donors relied on high-throughput TCR beta sequencing. Alongside the repertoire data, information on donor age, sex, ethnicity and CMV serostatus was compiled. A later genetic analysis used genome-wide SNP genotypes for about 65% of the roughly 700 donors, treating that subset as a discovery cohort. Every repertoire in the discovery cohort had been generated on one and the same sequencing platform. HLA typing covered class I and class II loci at four-digit resolution. Typing coverage varied by locus: roughly 620-640 donors for A, B, C, DRB1 and DQB1; more than 500 for DQA1; 606 for DPA1; 400 to 480 for DPB1. Because of strong linkage in the cohort, roughly five DR-DQ haplotypes were treated as single units for association and clustering. On average, roughly 250,000 unique TCR beta nucleotide sequences were sequenced per donor among a few hundred genotyped donors of the cohort, with roughly a sixth of those sequences being non-productive. Results and caveats for the whole study, not just this receptor: In vitro tests confirmed that a few of the cytomegalovirus-associated TCR beta chains recognize cytomegalovirus antigens. A later genetic analysis reported fewer N-insertions in productive TCRs among donors in an Asian-associated ancestry cluster than the roughly 620-donor mean. The cohort was sequenced for TCR beta chains only, and without alpha or paired-chain data the features that could be detected were limited. When HLA alleles, especially DR and DQ, strongly co-occurred, TCR associations were difficult to assign to individual alleles. Across donors, most TCR sequences were observed very rarely, whereas some public TCRs were present in many individuals. According to the authors, the approach could potentially be generalized to other disease states and immunological phenotypes. In a later analysis, HLA-associated TCR beta chains were found to be more clonally expanded and to have lower generation probabilities than equally common non-associated chains. Specific HLA alleles were associated with around 18,000 TCR beta sequences at a false discovery rate of 0.05 in a later analysis. The study gave a list of 150 to 200 TCR beta chains associated with cytomegalovirus. Some IMGT-functional V segments, including TRBV6-2 and TRBV6-3, could not be distinguished by the 87-base-pair reads and were therefore excluded. According to a later analysis, parvovirus B19, influenza, CMV and Epstein-Barr virus appeared linked to several top co-occurrence clusters. The presence/absence analyses assumed that sequencing depth was roughly uniform across donors, and that assumption may not be true. In a later analysis, the rate of TCR association differed among HLA loci, with DRB1 alleles having the most associated TCRs and HLA-C alleles having the fewest. In both the original and validation cohorts, the classifier was reported to diagnose cytomegalovirus status with high specificity and sensitivity. Because HLA typing was missing for some donors at each locus, association tests included only the typed subset. Correlated functional status among segregating V segments might be attributable to linkage disequilibrium, but an unknown experimental factor could not be ruled out. In an earlier analysis of 450 to 750 of the donors, most TCR beta V segments appeared in productive rearrangements about 87% or about 30% of the time, broadly matching IMGT annotations. A further reported finding was that TCR beta sequences accurately predicted the HLA-A and HLA-B alleles for most subjects in the first cohort. The earlier analysis of 450 to 700 of the donors excluded fewer than 20 rarely observed V segments, including chromosome 9 orphons, because counts were too low. A cluster of highly shared sequence variants was judged likely to be a technical artifact of the sequencing pipeline. In a later analysis, most CMV-associated TCR beta chains were found to appear HLA-restricted, with HLA associations seemingly driven largely by CMV exposure. For the cohort, immune exposure information was limited to CMV serostatus. V-gene and J-gene trimming of TCR beta chains was associated with a missense DCLRE1C variant in a later genetic analysis, and the association was replicated in an independent cohort.

Via the germline V gene, CDR1 is SNHLY and CDR2 FYNNEI. Between the V and J ends, shortened by 3 bases and 5 bases respectively, the junction contains 14 bases. Inclusive of the bounding cysteine and phenylalanine, the CDR3 is 15 residues long. Only the CDR3 DNA stays, 45 bases, in frame from base 1. The cohort consisted of 600 or so healthy bone marrow donors. Cohort members were all nominally healthy when sampled, although unrecorded immune exposures were likely present. The donor was CMV seronegative and belonged to the group of 350 to 400 seronegative cohort members. A peripheral blood sample was collected from each donor, and TCR beta sequencing was performed on peripheral blood mononuclear cells. The Qiagen DNeasy Blood Extraction Kit was used to extract genomic DNA from the blood cell samples. The protocol used for the library was the immunoSEQ multiplex PCR assay. For the multiplex PCR, a mixture combining 60 forward primers for TCR Vbeta segments and 13 reverse primers for TCR Jbeta segments was used. Amplification of the CDR3 region of rearranged TCR beta genes was performed with a multiplex PCR assay on genomic DNA. The amplified TCR beta libraries were sequenced on the Illumina HiSeq System as 87-base-pair reads. From the authors' description of their analysis: In a later analysis, 77 million or so unique TCR beta chains were counted across the approximately 640 repertoires, and roughly 10 million of these chains were shared by at least two donors. A nearest-neighbor algorithm error-corrected the raw reads and collapsed the reads into unique sequences, merging closely related sequences to remove PCR and sequencing errors. CDR3 sequences were aligned to IMGT reference sequences to assign V, D and J gene segments. For a sequence to be retained, a match of at least six nucleotides was required to both a V gene segment and a J gene segment. A rearrangement was called productive if the CDR3 had no stop codons and remained in frame with V and J, and every other rearrangement was called non-productive. Following IMGT convention, CDR3 was defined as the stretch from the second conserved V-encoded cysteine up to the conserved J-encoded phenylalanine. The earlier analysis of 500 to 750 of the donors excluded any sequence lacking an unambiguous match to a single V gene segment. In an earlier analysis of 450 to 700 of the donors, V segments were called functional above 56.7% productive rearrangements and were called segregating when the between-donor standard deviation exceeded 5%. A statistical classification framework was built to diagnose cytomegalovirus status from the catalog of TCR beta chain sequences. In a later analysis, V and J genes were assigned by comparing TCR nucleotide sequences against IMGT/GENE-DB human TR gene sequences. The TCRdist pipeline was used in a later analysis to assign CDR3 sequences and most-parsimonious VDJ recombination scenarios. In a later analysis, each TCR beta chain was defined by its CDR3 amino acid sequence together with its V-gene family, and reads lacking a unique V-gene family were excluded. To address suspected cross-contamination and a sequencing artifact, a later analysis removed roughly 580 highly shared, low-generation-probability nucleotide sequences. In a later analysis, a clonal expansion index was calculated for each public chain from normalized within-repertoire ranks of inferred template counts. In a later analysis, generation probabilities were computed with a VDJ recombination model fitted to out-of-frame rearrangements, and the resulting probabilities were checked against IGoR. In a later analysis, hypergeometric tests were used to score TCR-TCR, TCR-HLA and TCR-CMV co-occurrence, with a repertoire-size bias correction applied to TCR pairs. False discovery rates were estimated in a later analysis by permuting HLA or CMV assignments 20 times. In a later analysis, co-occurring TCRs were grouped using DBSCAN, with TCRdist sequence similarity added in when clustering inside HLA-allele-positive subsets. Co-occurrence clustering excluded repertoires with fewer than 30,000 or more than 120,000 public chains, plus five with anomalous nucleotide sharing. Held by TCRdb, this immuneACCESS table contains in-frame sequences only and omits some clones. Under half of the omission traces to an unresolved V gene where checked; the cause of the rest is unknown. V and J calls and clone size are those listed in that table; D and trimming were worked out from the DNA. For this sample the table gives more than 100,000 clones, of which less than 85% were detected only once. Clones ranked in the top ten supply around 4% of the sample.

In this sample, this clone turned up many times. The antigen it recognizes is unknown. Base quality data are lacking; no much larger clone is found one base away. This sequence originates from a woman aged 40 to 50 in good health and CMV-seronegative. Here the chain combines TRBV2 and TRBJ1-5, and TRBD1 may be the D gene, going by 5 matching bases. Sequenced input: PBMCs. The CDR3 protein sequence reads: CASSDGQGYYQPQHF. DNA sequence: TGTGCCAGCAGTGATGGGCAGGGCTACTATCAGCCCCAGCATTTT.